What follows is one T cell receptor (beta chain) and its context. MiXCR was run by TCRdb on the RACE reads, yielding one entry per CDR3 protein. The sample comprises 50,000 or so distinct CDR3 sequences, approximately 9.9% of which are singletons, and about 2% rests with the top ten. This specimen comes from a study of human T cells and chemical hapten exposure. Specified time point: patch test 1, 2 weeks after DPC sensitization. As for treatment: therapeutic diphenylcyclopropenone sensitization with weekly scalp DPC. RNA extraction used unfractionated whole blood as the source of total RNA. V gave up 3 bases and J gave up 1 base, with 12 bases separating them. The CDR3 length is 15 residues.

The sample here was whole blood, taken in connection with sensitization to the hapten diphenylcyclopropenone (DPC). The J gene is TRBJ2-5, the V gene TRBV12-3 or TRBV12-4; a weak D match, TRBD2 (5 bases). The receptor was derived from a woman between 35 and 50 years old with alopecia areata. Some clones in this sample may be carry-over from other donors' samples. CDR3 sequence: CASSFYPEGQETQYF. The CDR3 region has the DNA TGTGCCAGCAGTTTTTACCCAGAGGGCCAAGAGACCCAGTACTTC.